Each of the 9 T cell receptor beta chains below was sequenced from the same sample in a study of blood T cell repertoires in COVID-19. Using immunoSEQ multiplex PCR, the repertoire was profiled, and TCRdb retains in-frame clones only, with some absent. The table includes about 120,000 clones, less than 85% detected once. The sequencing sample was made of peripheral blood. The receptors here all came from a man between 25 and 39 years old with acute or convalescent COVID-19.

The chain is built from TRBV5-4 and TRBJ2-7, with 9 bases identical to TRBD1. V lost 4 bases and J lost 6; bases outside the gene matches: 14. The CDR3 is 16 residues long. CDR1 is SGHNT and CDR2 is YYREEE in the germline V gene (reference sequence). The CDR3 sequence: CASSRTGEGPNREQYF. The CDR3 DNA reads TGTGCCAGCAGCCGGACAGGGGAGGGCCCCAATCGCGAGCAGTACTTC. Using reference TRBV5-4 and TRBJ2-7 for the parts outside the CDR3, the full variable domain is ETGVTQSPTHLIKTRGQQVTLRCSSQSGHNTVSWYQQALGQGPQFIFQYYREEENGRGNFPPRFSGLQFPNYSSELNVNALELDDSALYLCASSRTGEGPNREQYFGPGTRLTVT.

This clone was recorded a few times. This sequence joins TRBV4-2 and TRBJ2-7; 7 bases line up with TRBD2. J lost 5 bases, V lost 2 bases, and 6 bases had no gene match. The CDR3 is made up of 14 amino acids. Germline CDR1 reads LGHNA; CDR2 reads YNFKEQ. The DNA for the CDR3 is TGTGCCAGCAGCCAACGTCCTGGGGGGGACGAGCAGTACGTC. It yields the protein CASSQRPGGDEQYV.

The J gene is TRBJ2-4, the V gene TRBV6-6; D uncertain. The CDR3 totals 11 residues. With 2 bases removed from V and 14 bases from J, the gap between germline ends came to 10 bases. The germline V gene encodes CDR1 MNHNY and CDR2 SVGAGI (reference sequence). The CDR3 sequence is CASSYSLEEYF. Written as DNA, the CDR3 is TGTGCCAGCAGTTACAGCCTCGAGGAGTACTTC.

V usage is TRBV21-1 and J usage is TRBJ1-5; the table calls TRBD1, which could not be checked here. TRBV21-1 is given as a pseudogene. The CDR3 loop spans 15 amino acids. Here the CDR3 reads CASSNPGQGAQPQHF. The CDR3 DNA reads as TGTGCCAGCAGCAACCCGGGACAGGGGGCTCAGCCCCAGCATTTT.

The chain joins TRBV7-3 to TRBJ1-1; 9 bases are a match to TRBD1. Germline V CDR1 and CDR2: SGHTA, FQGTGA. This CDR3 has 19 residues. With 4 bases clipped from V and 1 base from J, the junction kept 16 bases outside the gene matches. The CDR3 nucleotides are TGTGCCAGCAGCTCGCCTCCTAGGGGACAGGGTATGACGAACACTGAAGCTTTCTTT. It yields the protein CASSSPPRGQGMTNTEAFF.

The chain carries TRBV27 and TRBJ2-1, with 15 bases matching TRBD2. Germline V gene lookup returns CDR1 MNHEY and CDR2 SMNVEV (reference sequence). CDR3 length: 20 residues. The V segment lost 2 bases and the J segment 4 bases; nucleotides outside the gene matches: 12. The CDR3 reads CASSLRTWTSGGAMYNEQFF. In DNA form, the CDR3 reads TGTGCCAGCAGTTTAAGGACTTGGACTAGCGGGGGGGCGATGTACAATGAGCAGTTCTTC.

The V call is TRBV19, the J call TRBJ2-2; 9 bases are a match to TRBD2. This CDR3 is built from 20 residues. With V trimmed by 3 bases and J by 8 bases, 22 bases remained unmatched. Germline V gene data show CDR1 as LNHDA and CDR2 as SQIVND (reference sequence). The CDR3 DNA sequence: TGTGCCAGTAGTATCGCGCCAGGTCTGTGGGAGCGGGAGGCCGGGGGGGAGCTGTTTTTT. Amino acid sequence: CASSIAPGLWEREAGGELFF. The variable domain in full, with the rest retrieved from reference TRBV19 and TRBJ2-2, is DGGITQSPKYLFRKEGQNVTLSCEQNLNHDAMYWYRQDPGQGLRLIYYSQIVNDFQKGDIAEGYSVSREKKESFPLTVTSAQKNPTAFYLCASSIAPGLWEREAGGELFFGEGSRLTVL.

The chain combines TRBV2 with TRBJ1-1; 9 positions match TRBD1. There are 14 residues in the CDR3. V lost 0 bases to trimming and J lost 5 bases; unmatched junction nucleotides: 1. Germline CDR1 and CDR2: SNHLY and FYNNEI. Here the CDR3 reads CASSEAGTGTEAFF. For the CDR3, the DNA is TGTGCCAGCAGTGAAGCGGGGACAGGGACTGAAGCTTTCTTT. The full variable domain, in which reference TRBV2 and TRBJ1-1 provide the parts outside the CDR3, is EPEVTQTPSHQVTQMGQEVILRCVPISNHLYFYWYRQILGQKVEFLVSFYNNEISEKSEIFDDQFSVERPDGSNFTLKIRSTKLEDSAMYFCASSEAGTGTEAFFGQGTRLTVV.

The J gene is TRBJ1-2, the V gene TRBV27, with unresolved D. The V and J ends lost 5 bases and 7 bases respectively, with 20 bases between them. The CDR3 contains 15 residues. CDR1 and CDR2 (germline): MNHEY, SMNVEV (reference sequence). CDR3 region: CASSPSRNASGGYTF. The CDR3 nucleotides are TGTGCCAGCAGTCCCTCCCGCAATGCCTCGGGTGGCTACACCTTC.